The T cell receptor (beta chain) described here comes from a study of chemoradiotherapy in HPV16-positive cancers. The germline CDR1 and CDR2 sequences are MNHNS and SASEGT. CDR3 length: 16 residues. V was pared by 1 base and J by 0 bases, with 10 bases between. Produced via immunoSEQ multiplex PCR; TCRdb's table is partial and in-frame only. This sample has around 12,000 clones; 63% occur once, and the top ten carry roughly a fifth. This sample was taken from a patient who underwent chemoradiotherapy. The J gene is TRBJ1-5, the V gene TRBV6-1; D is unresolved. The TCR comes from a human donor with HPV-associated anogenital cancer. The CDR3 sequence: CASSEERAPSNQPQHF. In DNA, the CDR3 is TGTGCCAGCAGTGAAGAGAGAGCTCCTAGCAATCAGCCCCAGCATTTT.